One sample yielded the 21 T cell receptor beta chains listed below, sequenced in a study of T-cell memory formation after mild COVID-19. TCRdb re-analysed the 5' RACE reads in MiXCR, keeping a single row per CDR3 protein. The table shows 380,000 or so distinct CDR3 sequences, with roughly 14% occurring only once. Sequencing used PBMCs or a T cell subset sorted from them (not recorded which). These receptors were collected from a man aged 18 to 30 who had mild COVID-19 (a few samples of this study predate the infection). Cell type and time point are not known.

The V and J genes are TRBV21-1 and TRBJ1-4; the D call of TRBD1 is as the table states it, not checked on the DNA. TRBV21-1 is deemed a pseudogene. The CDR3 spans 16 residues. Here the CDR3 DNA reads TGTGCCAGCAGCAAGAAATTCGGGACCCGCGATGAAAAACTGTTTTTT. Translated: CASSKKFGTRDEKLFF.

This clonotype was observed a handful of times. The gene calls are TRBV4-1 and TRBJ2-3; D is undetermined. CDR1 is MGHRA, CDR2 YSYEKL, per germline. CDR3 length: 13 residues. Trimming removed 0 bases at V and 6 bases at J, with 7 bases between. The CDR3 DNA reads TGCGCCAGCAGCCAAGAACGCTCGGATACGCAGTATTTT. This sequence encodes CASSQERSDTQYF.

This clonotype was seen more than once but under ten times. V and J are TRBV3-1 and TRBJ2-1, with 8 bases fitting TRBD1. The ends lost 4 bases at V and 9 bases at J; junction bases unmatched: 8. The CDR3 is 14 residues long. Germline V CDR1 and CDR2: LGHDT, YNNKEL (reference sequence). CDR3 DNA sequence: TGTGCCAGCAGCCCCCTACAGGGGGGCCCTGAGCAGTTCTTC. Translated, it gives CASSPLQGGPEQFF.

The table lists this clonotype with a few counts. The chain carries TRBV28 and TRBJ1-3, with D possibly TRBD1 on 5 matching bases. Germline-derived CDR1 and CDR2 are MDHEN and SYDVKM. The V and J ends lost 10 bases and 7 bases respectively, with 17 bases between them. The CDR3 totals 13 residues. The CDR3 sequence: CATRPQGPNTIYF. DNA of the CDR3: TGTGCCACCCGCCCCCAGGGACCGAACACCATATATTTT.

This clonotype was seen more than once but under ten times. V usage is TRBV7-2 and J usage is TRBJ2-7; unclear D gene. Between the trimmed V and J ends, which lost 3 bases and 6 bases, there was a span of 12 bases. This CDR3 has 13 residues. Looked up from germline, CDR1 is SGHTA and CDR2 is FQGNSA. The CDR3 sequence is CASSLLTPSEQYF. The CDR3 bases are TGTGCCAGCAGCTTGTTGACACCCTCCGAGCAGTACTTC.

V is TRBV2 and J is TRBJ2-3; D may be TRBD2 (5 bases). Germline-derived CDR1 and CDR2 are SNHLY and FYNNEI. The V end lost 0 bases, the J end lost 4 bases, and 11 bases lay between the germline ends. The length of the CDR3 is 15 residues. The CDR3 sequence: CASSEAPLVSDTQYF. DNA for the CDR3: TGTGCCAGCAGTGAAGCCCCACTAGTTTCAGATACGCAGTATTTT.

The V gene is TRBV12-3 or TRBV12-4, the J gene TRBJ1-5; perhaps TRBD1 as D (6 bases). V lost 6 bases and J lost 3, with 9 bases in between. The CDR3 runs to 13 residues. The DNA for the CDR3 is TGTGCCAGCAGAGGGGGGTCCAATCAGCCCCAGCATTTT. Encoded protein: CASRGGSNQPQHF.

This clonotype has a handful of counts. The rearrangement uses TRBV5-1 and TRBJ2-3; TRBD2 matches 11 bases. Germline V lookup: CDR1 SGHRS, CDR2 YFSETQ. V was pared by 5 bases and J by 5 bases, with 7 bases of the junction left unmatched. This CDR3 has 15 residues. In DNA, the CDR3 is TGCGCCAGCAGTTCACTAGCGGGGGATCAAGATACGCAGTATTTT. Amino acid sequence: CASSSLAGDQDTQYF. Supplemented by reference TRBV5-1 and TRBJ2-3, the full variable domain reads KAGVTQTPRYLIKTRGQQVTLSCSPISGHRSVSWYQQTPGQGLQFLFEYFSETQRNKGNFPGRFSGRQFSNSRSEMNVSTLELGDSALYLCASSSLAGDQDTQYFGPGTRLTVL.

This clonotype was observed a few times. The chain uses TRBV4-1 and TRBJ2-3; 9 bases are a match to TRBD1. CDR1 is MGHRA, CDR2 YSYEKL, per germline. With V trimmed by 4 bases and J by 4 bases, 6 bases remained unmatched. This CDR3 is built from 15 residues. The CDR3 spells CASSRGQGFSDTQYF. CDR3 coding DNA: TGCGCCAGCAGCCGAGGACAGGGGTTTTCAGATACGCAGTATTTT.

The chain joins TRBV3-1 to TRBJ2-3; D remains unclear. Trimming removed 0 bases from V and 6 bases from J, with 7 bases in between. The CDR3 has 13 amino acids. Germline V lookup: CDR1 LGHDT, CDR2 YNNKEL (reference sequence). The CDR3 sequence is CASSQDSADTQYF. The CDR3 bases are TGTGCCAGCAGCCAAGATTCGGCCGATACGCAGTATTTT.

V gene TRBV7-2 combines with J gene TRBJ1-2; D is perhaps TRBD1 (5 bases). The CDR3 contains 16 residues. The V end lost 2 bases, the J end lost 5 bases, and 18 bases lay between the germline ends. Germline lookup yields CDR1 SGHTA and CDR2 FQGNSA. This chain's CDR3 is CASSLTGPSSEYGYTF. The CDR3 region has the DNA TGTGCCAGCAGCTTAACGGGACCTTCTTCAGAATATGGCTACACCTTC. The full variable domain, completed using reference TRBV7-2 and TRBJ1-2, is GAGVSQSPSNKVTEKGKDVELRCDPISGHTALYWYRQSLGQGLEFLIYFQGNSAPDKSGLPSDRFSAERTGGSVSTLTIQRTQQEDSAVYLCASSLTGPSSEYGYTFGSGTRLTVV.

This clonotype has only a few counts. The rearrangement links TRBV5-1 to TRBJ2-6; no clear D. CDR3 length: 19 residues. Trimming cost V 0 bases and J 0 bases, with 16 bases left between them. Germline V gene data show CDR1 as SGHRS and CDR2 as YFSETQ. This chain's CDR3 is CASSLDTDNLSSGANVLTF. The CDR3, as DNA: TGCGCCAGCAGCTTGGATACAGACAATCTTTCCTCTGGGGCCAACGTCCTGACTTTC. The entire variable domain, with the rest obtained from reference TRBV5-1 and TRBJ2-6, is as follows: KAGVTQTPRYLIKTRGQQVTLSCSPISGHRSVSWYQQTPGQGLQFLFEYFSETQRNKGNFPGRFSGRQFSNSRSEMNVSTLELGDSALYLCASSLDTDNLSSGANVLTFGAGSRLTVL.

This clonotype was observed a handful of times. The CDR3 sequence: CASSPPYRDDYGYTF. In DNA, the CDR3 is TGTGCCAGCAGCCCTCCATACAGGGACGACTATGGCTACACCTTC. V usage is TRBV7-9 and J usage is TRBJ1-2; tentative D call: TRBD1 (6 bases). CDR3 length: 15 residues. Between the trimmed V and J ends, which lost 5 bases and 3 bases, there was a span of 16 bases. Germline CDR1 is SEHNR and CDR2 is FQNEAQ (reference sequence).

The genes are TRBV28 and TRBJ1-2; D gene uncertain. V lost 1 base, J lost 6 bases, and 6 bases lay in between. The CDR3 loop spans 12 amino acids. The V gene's germline CDR1 is MDHEN and CDR2 SYDVKM. The DNA of the CDR3 is TGTGCCAGCAGTTTATTAAACAATGGCTACACCTTC. Encoded protein: CASSLLNNGYTF.

The chain recombines TRBV5-5 with TRBJ2-7, with TRBD1 identical over 9 bases. Trimming removed 3 bases from V and 3 bases from J; junction bases left unmatched: 4. This CDR3 has 14 residues. Germline assignment: CDR1 SGHKS and CDR2 YYEKEE (reference sequence). The CDR3 reads CASSWGQGIYEQYF. DNA for the CDR3: TGTGCCAGCAGCTGGGGACAGGGAATCTACGAGCAGTACTTC.

The CDR3: CASSLVGLEGYNEQFF. CDR3 DNA sequence: TGTGCCAGCAGCTTAGTGGGGCTAGAAGGATACAATGAGCAGTTCTTC. The chain has TRBV7-8 and TRBJ2-1; D is possibly TRBD1 (5 bases). Germline assignment: CDR1 SGHVS and CDR2 FQNEAQ. This CDR3 spans 16 amino acids. Trimming removed 1 base from V and 4 bases from J, with 14 bases in between.

This clonotype was counted ten times or more. J is TRBJ1-5 and V is TRBV6-5, with D possibly being TRBD1 (5 bases). The germline gives CDR1 MNHEY, CDR2 SVGAGI. Trimming removed 5 bases from V and 4 bases from J, with 9 bases in between. CDR3 size: 13 residues. CDR3 protein: CASSTRGNQPQHF. The CDR3 DNA sequence: TGTGCCAGCAGTACCCGGGGGAATCAGCCCCAGCATTTT.

This chain connects TRBV7-3 to TRBJ2-1; TRBD1 aligns across 9 bases. Germline loops: CDR1 SGHTA, CDR2 FQGTGA. This CDR3 is built from 15 residues. The ends lost 5 bases at V and 5 bases at J; junction bases unmatched: 7. CDR3 amino acids: CASSLLGQGNNEQFF. The CDR3 DNA sequence: TGTGCCAGCAGCCTACTCGGACAGGGGAACAATGAGCAGTTCTTC.

V usage is TRBV18 and J usage is TRBJ1-2; the D gene is possibly TRBD1 (5 bases). Germline values: CDR1 KGHSH, CDR2 LQKENI. Trimming left V 2 bases short and J 3 bases short, with 10 bases between. This CDR3 is built from 14 residues. The CDR3: CASSPTRVDYGYTF. DNA for the CDR3: TGTGCCAGCTCACCAACCAGGGTAGACTATGGCTACACCTTC.

This clonotype was counted many times. This sequence joins TRBV12-3 or TRBV12-4 and TRBJ2-3; the D gene is possibly TRBD2 (5 bases). Trimming removed 4 bases from V and 2 bases from J, with 13 bases in between. The CDR3 is made up of 15 amino acids. CDR3 sequence reads: CASSSDWTPTDTQYF. The DNA of the CDR3 is TGTGCCAGCAGTTCGGACTGGACCCCCACAGATACGCAGTATTTT.

This clonotype was found a few times. The chain is built from TRBV2 and TRBJ2-2, with 8 nucleotides matching TRBD1. Trimming cost V 6 bases and J 9 bases; bases outside gene matches: 9. CDR1 and CDR2 (germline): SNHLY, FYNNEI. The CDR3 runs 14 residues. This CDR3 reads CASRGQTGGRELFF. The CDR3, as DNA: TGTGCCAGCAGGGGACAAACAGGGGGGAGGGAGCTGTTTTTT. The full variable domain, rest sourced from reference TRBV2 and TRBJ2-2, is EPEVTQTPSHQVTQMGQEVILRCVPISNHLYFYWYRQILGQKVEFLVSFYNNEISEKSEIFDDQFSVERPDGSNFTLKIRSTKLEDSAMYFCASRGQTGGRELFFGEGSRLTVL.